Described below is a single T cell receptor (beta chain) sequence and its context. Its target is not known. At one of its ends the junction is not consistent with the germline gene, which may arise from a read error. Healthy bone marrow donors made up the cohort. The sample is drawn from a study of cytomegalovirus exposure and HLA in healthy donors. Study context: Genotyping showed around 80% of roughly 390 donors falling in the Caucasian-associated ancestry cluster.

Vbeta (60) and Jbeta (13) primers were used in the PCR. As originally analysed: Tens of millions of unique TCR beta chains, roughly 11 million of them shared, were counted by a later analysis. Clones were read by immunoSEQ multiplex PCR, and TCRdb kept only the in-frame ones, dropping some. D and trimming come from the DNA, and the V and J calls and clone size come from that table. The sample lists about 160,000 clones, roughly 88% occurring once. Study outcomes and limitations: The authors confirmed in vitro that a few CMV-associated chains were specific for CMV antigens.

This CDR3 has 16 amino acids. Germline V CDR1 and CDR2: SEHNR, FQNEAQ (reference sequence). Sequencing was done on a sample of PBMCs. J is TRBJ2-7 and V is TRBV7-9; D is unresolved. This TCR was recovered from a young woman in good health and CMV-seronegative. CDR3 loop: CSSSSSALRSDYEQYF. As DNA, the CDR3 is TGTTCCAGCAGCTCCTCCGCTCTCCGGTCCGACTACGAGCAGTACTTC.